The 6 T cell receptor beta chains given below trace back to one sample, sequenced in a study of graft-versus-host responses after intestinal transplantation. Lymphocytes (intraepithelial and lamina propria) were released by processing the graft tissue. Measured with immunoSEQ multiplex PCR; TCRdb has only the in-frame clones, and not every one. The sample lists about 7,400 clones; almost 70% were seen once. The material was ileum tissue, obtained approximately 35 weeks after intestinal transplantation. These TCRs come from a human patient who received an intestinal transplant, so some T cells may come from the graft donor.

The V gene is TRBV27, the J gene TRBJ1-5; D is possibly TRBD1 (5 bases). Per germline, CDR1 MNHEY and CDR2 SMNVEV (reference sequence). V lost 3 bases, J lost 7 bases, and 13 bases lay in between. This CDR3 has 14 amino acids. CDR3 DNA: TGTGCCAGCAGTTTCGGGGCTGACGGGCAGCCCCAGCATTTT. It yields the protein CASSFGADGQPQHF.

The rearrangement links TRBV28 to TRBJ1-1; tentatively, D is TRBD1 (5 bases). The CDR3 is 15 amino acids. Germline-derived CDR1 and CDR2 are MDHEN and SYDVKM. V was trimmed by 2 bases and J by 4 bases, leaving 14 bases between them. The CDR3 region has the DNA TGTGCCAGCAGTTTACCAGGGTTCGGGGCCACTGAAGCTTTCTTT. This gives the protein CASSLPGFGATEAFF.

This chain connects TRBV7-2 to TRBJ2-6; D uncertain. Germline values: CDR1 SGHTA, CDR2 FQGNSA. CDR3 length: 19 residues. Trimming stripped 5 bases from V and 5 bases from J, with 25 bases between. CDR3 nucleotides: TGTGCCAGCAGCAGATCCTCCAGGAGACGACAAAGTCGGGCCAACGTCCTGACTTTC. Amino acid sequence: CASSRSSRRRQSRANVLTF.

The chain uses TRBV5-6 and TRBJ2-3; TRBD2 matches 8 bases. This CDR3 region has 15 residues. With 2 bases clipped from V and 1 base from J, the junction kept 3 bases outside the gene matches. CDR1 SGHDT and CDR2 YYEEEE come from the germline V gene. The CDR3 DNA follows: TGTGCCAGCAGCTTAGCGGGGGCTGGCACAGATACGCAGTATTTT. The encoded protein is CASSLAGAGTDTQYF.

This clone was seen more than once but under ten times. The chain carries TRBV11-2 and TRBJ2-7; D gene unclear. Trimming took off 3 bases at V and 4 bases at J, with 7 bases between the two ends. The CDR3 loop spans 12 amino acids. Per germline, CDR1 SGHAT and CDR2 FQNNGV. The CDR3 loop is CASSLDGYEQYV. CDR3 sequence (DNA): TGTGCCAGCAGCTTGGACGGTTACGAGCAGTACGTC.

The chain recombines TRBV5-6 with TRBJ1-1, with 7 nucleotides matching TRBD1. Losses at the gene ends were 4 bases for V and 1 base for J; bases not matched to a gene: 4. CDR1 and CDR2 from the germline V gene are SGHDT and YYEEEE. The CDR3 has 14 amino acids. CDR3 residues: CASSPQGWNTEAFF. The CDR3 DNA sequence: TGTGCCAGCAGCCCACAGGGGTGGAACACTGAAGCTTTCTTT. Using reference TRBV5-6 and TRBJ1-1 for the parts outside the CDR3, the full variable domain is DAGVTQSPTHLIKTRGQQVTLRCSPKSGHDTVSWYQQALGQGPQFIFQYYEEEERQRGNFPDRFSGHQFPNYSSELNVNALLLGDSALYLCASSPQGWNTEAFFGQGTRLTVV.